Shown below are 14 T cell receptor beta chains from a single sample sequenced in a study of vaccination and CD4 T cells after COVID-19 (dated by TCRdb to between 2022 and 2023). The method was PCR. For sequencing, an Illumina iSeq 100 was employed. DNA from cultured CD4+ T cells was subjected to TCR sequencing with the Oncomine TCR Beta short-read assay at the Johns Hopkins FTIC core. TCRdb reworked the public reads: Q25 trimming with fastp, MiXCR clone assembly, productive beta chains retained. When rows share a CDR3 protein, they turn into one entry using the most common DNA and genes. Counted in this sample were under 3,500 distinct CDR3 sequences; about 84% of them appeared once. Around 39% of the sample comes from the top ten. The sample's treatment or condition label, decoded: roughly 11-day PBMC culture with coronavirus spike peptide pools or control peptides (ViraFEST assay). No antigen is known for these receptors.

Sequenced: CD4+ T cells from blood, cultured in vitro. The receptors shown here come from a human donor who had recovered from COVID-19.

The V and J genes are TRBV5-6 and TRBJ2-7; 8 bases are shared with TRBD1. Unmatched junction bases numbered 4, after V lost 2 bases and J lost 3 bases. This CDR3 has 14 amino acids. The germline gives CDR1 SGHDT, CDR2 YYEEEE. The CDR3 region is CASSFGQGFYEQYF. The CDR3 region has the DNA TGTGCCAGCAGCTTCGGACAGGGCTTCTACGAGCAGTACTTC.

V and J are TRBV30 and TRBJ1-5; unclear D gene. The germline gives CDR1 GTSNPN, CDR2 SVGIG (reference sequence). The V gene lost 1 base and the J gene lost 6 bases, with 13 bases spanning the gap. CDR3 length: 14 residues. The CDR3 DNA sequence: TGTGCCTGGAGTGGACGGGAATTTGGTCAGCCCCAGCATTTT. This codes for CAWSGREFGQPQHF.

The V call is TRBV12-3 or TRBV12-4, the J call TRBJ1-2; D unresolved. The CDR3 length is 15 residues. V lost 2 bases and J 2 bases, leaving 12 bases between the germline ends. CDR3 DNA sequence: TGTGCCAGCAGTTTAATCGCCCGTTCCAACTATGGCTACACCTTC. It yields the protein CASSLIARSNYGYTF.

The sample holds one count of this clonotype. The chain combines TRBV10-3 with TRBJ1-3; 9 nucleotides match TRBD1. J lost 0 bases, V lost 0 bases, and 9 bases had no gene match. This CDR3 is built from 19 residues. Germline V CDR1 and CDR2: ENHRY, SYGVKD. In DNA, the CDR3 is TGTGCCATCAGTGAGTCGTGGGGGGACAGGGATAGCTCTGGAAACACCATATATTTT. Translating gives CAISESWGDRDSSGNTIYF.

This clonotype was recorded only once. This chain joins TRBV29-1 and TRBJ1-5; no firm D call. Trimming shortened V by 2 bases and J by 1 base, and 9 bases separated the two germline ends. Looked up from germline, CDR1 is SQVTM and CDR2 is ANQGSEA. The CDR3 extends over 14 amino acids. The CDR3 DNA follows: TGCAGCGTTGAACGTACACCGAGCAATCAGCCCCAGCATTTT. It yields the protein CSVERTPSNQPQHF.

This clonotype has a single count. The chain employs TRBV4-2 and TRBJ1-6; D is possibly TRBD1 (5 bases). V lost 7 bases to trimming and J lost 9 bases, with 19 bases between them. The CDR3 extends over 15 amino acids. Per the germline V gene, CDR1 is LGHNA and CDR2 is YNFKEQ. Written as DNA, the CDR3 is TGTGCCAGCACCCAGGAGGGGACCGTTTTTTCACCCCTCCACTTT. Translating it yields CASTQEGTVFSPLHF.

The chain has TRBV20-1 and TRBJ2-2; 8 bases align to TRBD1. The CDR3 length is 15 residues. CDR1 is DFQATT, CDR2 SNEGSKA, per germline (reference sequence). Trimming cost V 4 bases and J 3 bases; bases outside gene matches: 7. CDR3 region: CSANPTGVDTGELFF. CDR3 DNA sequence: TGCAGTGCTAACCCGACAGGGGTGGACACCGGGGAGCTGTTTTTT.

V usage is TRBV7-9 and J usage is TRBJ1-5; possibly TRBD1 for D (6 bases). The germline V gene has CDR1 SEHNR and CDR2 FQNEAQ (reference sequence). The CDR3 has 15 residues. Trimming cost V 2 bases and J 2 bases, with 10 bases left between them. CDR3 bases: TGTGCCAGCAGCTTAACAGGGTTAGGCAATCAGCCCCAGCATTTT. Translated, it gives CASSLTGLGNQPQHF.

The V call is TRBV20-1, the J call TRBJ1-2; D remains ambiguous. Germline V lookup: CDR1 DFQATT, CDR2 SNEGSKA (reference sequence). V was clipped by 5 bases and J by 4 bases, with 20 bases between them. The CDR3 totals 15 residues. Here the CDR3 reads CSAGGGNGLAYGYTF. DNA of the CDR3: TGCAGTGCTGGAGGCGGAAACGGGCTAGCCTATGGCTACACCTTC.

The J gene is TRBJ1-3, the V gene TRBV7-2; D is possibly TRBD1 (6 bases). Germline V gives CDR1 SGHTA, CDR2 FQGNSA. The V end was cut by 1 base, the J end by 0 bases, with 13 bases between. The CDR3 has 17 residues. CDR3 loop: CASSLGLTGFSGNTIYF. CDR3 sequence (DNA): TGTGCCAGCAGCTTAGGCCTCACAGGGTTCTCTGGAAACACCATATATTTT.

CDR3 residues: CASSRPSRGRSYNEQFF. In nucleotides, the CDR3 is TGTGCCAGCAGCCGACCTTCCAGGGGGCGCTCCTACAATGAGCAGTTCTTC. This rearrangement joins TRBV7-2 to TRBJ2-1, with 8 bases fitting TRBD1. The CDR3 runs to 17 residues. The germline V gene encodes CDR1 SGHTA and CDR2 FQGNSA. Germline trimming cut 5 bases from V and 0 bases from J; bases unmatched to any gene: 9.

This chain links TRBV27 with TRBJ1-1; 8 bases are shared with TRBD1. Germline-derived CDR1 and CDR2 are MNHEY and SMNVEV (reference sequence). The CDR3 length is 14 residues. With V trimmed by 5 bases and J by 7 bases, 9 bases remained unmatched. CDR3 loop: CASSLQGGVDEAFF. CDR3 DNA: TGTGCCAGCAGTCTACAGGGGGGGGTTGATGAAGCTTTCTTT.

This chain uses TRBV20-1 with TRBJ2-2; D is perhaps TRBD1 or TRBD2 (5 bases each). The CDR3 contains 16 residues. The V gene's germline CDR1 is DFQATT and CDR2 SNEGSKA (reference sequence). Trimming cost V 5 bases and J 5 bases, with 21 bases left between them. The CDR3, as DNA: TGCAGTGCTCCCAGGCCGGGGCCCCGCAGGACCGGGGAGCTGTTTTTT. It encodes CSAPRPGPRRTGELFF.

The chain joins TRBV6-1 to TRBJ1-1; D gene unclear. Trimming removed 8 bases at V and 4 bases at J, with 20 bases between. Germline V gene lookup returns CDR1 MNHNS and CDR2 SASEGT. The CDR3 sequence is 15 residues long. CDR3: CASSRRAVVGTEAFF. CDR3 bases: TGTGCCAGCTCCCGGCGCGCCGTCGTCGGCACTGAAGCTTTCTTT.